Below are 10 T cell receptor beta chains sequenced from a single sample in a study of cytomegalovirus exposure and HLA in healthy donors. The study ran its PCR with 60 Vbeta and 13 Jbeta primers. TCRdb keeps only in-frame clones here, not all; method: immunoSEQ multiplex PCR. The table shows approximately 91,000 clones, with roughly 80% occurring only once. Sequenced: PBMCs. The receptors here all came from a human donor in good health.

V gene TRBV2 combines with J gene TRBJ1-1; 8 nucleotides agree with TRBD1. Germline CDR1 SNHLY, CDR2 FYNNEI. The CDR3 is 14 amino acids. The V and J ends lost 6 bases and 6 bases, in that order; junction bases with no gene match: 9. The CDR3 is CASSPGQGIPEAFF. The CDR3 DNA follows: TGTGCCAGCAGCCCCGGACAGGGTATCCCTGAAGCTTTCTTT.

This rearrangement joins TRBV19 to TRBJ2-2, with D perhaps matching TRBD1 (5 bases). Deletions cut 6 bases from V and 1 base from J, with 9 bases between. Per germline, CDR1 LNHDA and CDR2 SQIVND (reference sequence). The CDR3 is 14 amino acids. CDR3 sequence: CASRGAGNTGELFF. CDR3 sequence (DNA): TGTGCCAGTAGAGGGGCCGGGAACACCGGGGAGCTGTTTTTT.

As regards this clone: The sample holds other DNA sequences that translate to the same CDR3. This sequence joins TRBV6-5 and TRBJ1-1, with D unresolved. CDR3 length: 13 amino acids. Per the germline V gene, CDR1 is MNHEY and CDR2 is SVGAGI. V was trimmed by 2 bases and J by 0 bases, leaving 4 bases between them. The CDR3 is CASSYNMNTEAFF. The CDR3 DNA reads TGTGCCAGCAGTTACAACATGAACACTGAAGCTTTCTTT.

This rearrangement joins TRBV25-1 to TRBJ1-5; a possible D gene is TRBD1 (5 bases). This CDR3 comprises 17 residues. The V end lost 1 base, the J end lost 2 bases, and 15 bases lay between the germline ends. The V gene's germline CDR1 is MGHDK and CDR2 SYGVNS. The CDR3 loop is CASSEWGDHLCNQPQHF. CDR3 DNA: TGTGCCAGCAGTGAATGGGGGGACCACTTATGCAATCAGCCCCAGCATTTT.

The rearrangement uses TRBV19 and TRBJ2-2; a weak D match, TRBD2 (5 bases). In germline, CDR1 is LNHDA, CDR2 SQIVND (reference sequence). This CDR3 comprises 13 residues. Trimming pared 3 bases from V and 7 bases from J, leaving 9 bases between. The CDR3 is CASSISGYGELFF. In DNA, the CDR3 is TGTGCCAGTAGTATTTCGGGGTACGGGGAGCTGTTTTTT.

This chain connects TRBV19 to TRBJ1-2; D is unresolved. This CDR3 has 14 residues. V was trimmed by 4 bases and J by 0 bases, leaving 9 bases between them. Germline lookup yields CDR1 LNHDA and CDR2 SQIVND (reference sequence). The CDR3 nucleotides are TGTGCCAGTAGTACGTGGGCAGCTAACTATGGCTACACCTTC. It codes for CASSTWAANYGYTF.

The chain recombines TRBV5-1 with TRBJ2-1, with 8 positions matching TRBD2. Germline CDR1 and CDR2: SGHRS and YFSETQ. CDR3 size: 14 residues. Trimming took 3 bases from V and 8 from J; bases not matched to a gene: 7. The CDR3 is CASSSRGDDHEQFF. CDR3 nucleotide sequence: TGCGCCAGCAGCTCGCGGGGGGACGATCATGAGCAGTTCTTC. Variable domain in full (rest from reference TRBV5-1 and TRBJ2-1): KAGVTQTPRYLIKTRGQQVTLSCSPISGHRSVSWYQQTPGQGLQFLFEYFSETQRNKGNFPGRFSGRQFSNSRSEMNVSTLELGDSALYLCASSSRGDDHEQFFGPGTRLTVL.

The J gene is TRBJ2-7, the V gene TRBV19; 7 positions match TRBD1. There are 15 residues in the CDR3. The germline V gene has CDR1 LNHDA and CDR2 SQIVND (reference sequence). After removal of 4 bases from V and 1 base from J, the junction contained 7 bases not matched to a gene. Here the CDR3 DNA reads TGTGCCAGTAGTACAAACTTGGGACAGTCCTACGAGCAGTACTTC. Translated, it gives CASSTNLGQSYEQYF.

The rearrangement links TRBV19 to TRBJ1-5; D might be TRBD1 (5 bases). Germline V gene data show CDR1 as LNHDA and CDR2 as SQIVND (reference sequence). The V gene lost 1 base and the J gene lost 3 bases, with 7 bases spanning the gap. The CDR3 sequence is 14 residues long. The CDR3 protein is CASSIGQLNQPQHF. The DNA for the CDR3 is TGTGCCAGTAGTATAGGACAGCTCAATCAGCCCCAGCATTTT.

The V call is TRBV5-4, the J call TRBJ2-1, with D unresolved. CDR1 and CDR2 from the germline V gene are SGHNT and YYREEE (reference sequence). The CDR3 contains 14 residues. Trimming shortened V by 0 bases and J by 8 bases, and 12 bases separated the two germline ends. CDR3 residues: CASSLVGSIDEQFF. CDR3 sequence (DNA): TGTGCCAGCAGCTTGGTTGGCTCCATCGATGAGCAGTTCTTC.